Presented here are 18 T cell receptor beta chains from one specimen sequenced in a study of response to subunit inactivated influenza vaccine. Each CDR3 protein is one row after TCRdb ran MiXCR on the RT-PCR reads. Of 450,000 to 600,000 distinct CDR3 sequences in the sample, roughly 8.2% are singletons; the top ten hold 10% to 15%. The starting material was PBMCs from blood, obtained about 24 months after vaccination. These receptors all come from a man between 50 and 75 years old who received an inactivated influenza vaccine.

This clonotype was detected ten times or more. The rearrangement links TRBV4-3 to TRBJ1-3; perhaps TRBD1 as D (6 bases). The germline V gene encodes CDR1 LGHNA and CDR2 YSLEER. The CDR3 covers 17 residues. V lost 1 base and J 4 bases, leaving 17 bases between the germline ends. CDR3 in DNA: TGCGCCAGCAGCCAAGCAATTCCAGGGGCGGCGGGAAACACCATATATTTT. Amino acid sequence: CASSQAIPGAAGNTIYF.

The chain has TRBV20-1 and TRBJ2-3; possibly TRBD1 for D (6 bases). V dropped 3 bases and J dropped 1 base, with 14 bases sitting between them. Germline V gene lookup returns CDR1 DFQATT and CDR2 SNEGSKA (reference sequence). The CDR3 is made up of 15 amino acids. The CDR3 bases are TGCAGTGCTAGGGGGGCTCCGCACGGCACAGATACGCAGTATTTT. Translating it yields CSARGAPHGTDTQYF.

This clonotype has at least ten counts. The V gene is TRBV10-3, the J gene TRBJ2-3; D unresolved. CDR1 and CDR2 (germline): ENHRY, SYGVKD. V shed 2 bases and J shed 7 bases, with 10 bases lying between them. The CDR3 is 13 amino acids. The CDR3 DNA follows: TGTGCCATCAGTGAGCCTACAAGGAATACGCAGTATTTT. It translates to CAISEPTRNTQYF.

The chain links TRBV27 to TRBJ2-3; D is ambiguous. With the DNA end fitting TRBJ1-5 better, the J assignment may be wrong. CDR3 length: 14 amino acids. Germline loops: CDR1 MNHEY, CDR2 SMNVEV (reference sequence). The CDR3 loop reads CASSLSGFGDTQHF. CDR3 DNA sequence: TGTGCCAGCAGTTTATCTGGGTTTGGAGATACGCAGCATTTT.

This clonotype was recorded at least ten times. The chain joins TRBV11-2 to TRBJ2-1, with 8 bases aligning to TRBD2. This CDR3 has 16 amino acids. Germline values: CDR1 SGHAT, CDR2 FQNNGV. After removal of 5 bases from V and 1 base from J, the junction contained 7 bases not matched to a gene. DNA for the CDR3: TGTGCCAGCAGCACCCTTAGCGGGAATTCCTACAATGAGCAGTTCTTC. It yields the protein CASSTLSGNSYNEQFF.

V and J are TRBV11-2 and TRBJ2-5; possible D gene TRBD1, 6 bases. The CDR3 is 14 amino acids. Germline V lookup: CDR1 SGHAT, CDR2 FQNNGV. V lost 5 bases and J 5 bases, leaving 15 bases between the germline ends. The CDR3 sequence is CASSGTPYFETQYF. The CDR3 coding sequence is TGTGCCAGCAGCGGGACACCATATTTCGAGACCCAGTACTTC. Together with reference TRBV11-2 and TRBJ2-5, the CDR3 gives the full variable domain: EAGVAQSPRYKIIEKRQSVAFWCNPISGHATLYWYQQILGQGPKLLIQFQNNGVVDDSQLPKDRFSAERLKGVDSTLKIQPAKLEDSAVYLCASSGTPYFETQYFGPGTRLLVL.

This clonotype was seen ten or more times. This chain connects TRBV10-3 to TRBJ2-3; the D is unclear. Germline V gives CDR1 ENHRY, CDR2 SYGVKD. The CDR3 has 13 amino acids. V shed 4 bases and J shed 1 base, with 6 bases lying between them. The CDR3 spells CAISVGGTDTQYF. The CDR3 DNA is TGTGCCATCAGTGTCGGAGGCACAGATACGCAGTATTTT.

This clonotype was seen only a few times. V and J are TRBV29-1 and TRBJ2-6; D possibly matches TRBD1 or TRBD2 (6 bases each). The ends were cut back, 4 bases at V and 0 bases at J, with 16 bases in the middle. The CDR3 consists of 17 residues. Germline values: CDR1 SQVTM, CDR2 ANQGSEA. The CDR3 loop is CSVVIRGVRSGANVLTF. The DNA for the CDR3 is TGCAGCGTTGTGATTAGGGGGGTCCGCTCTGGGGCCAACGTCCTGACTTTC.

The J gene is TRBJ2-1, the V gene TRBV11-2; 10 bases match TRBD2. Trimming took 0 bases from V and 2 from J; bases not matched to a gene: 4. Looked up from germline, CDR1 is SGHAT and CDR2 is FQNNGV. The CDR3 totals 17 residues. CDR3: CASSLEQRGGAYNEQFF. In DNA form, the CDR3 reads TGTGCCAGCAGCTTAGAGCAGCGGGGGGGCGCCTACAATGAGCAGTTCTTC.

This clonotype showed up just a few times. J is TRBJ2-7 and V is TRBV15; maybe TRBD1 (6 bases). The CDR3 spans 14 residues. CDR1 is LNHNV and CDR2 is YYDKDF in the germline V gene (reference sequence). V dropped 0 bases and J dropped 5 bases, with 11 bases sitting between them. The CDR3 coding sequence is TGTGCCACCAGCAGAGACAGGGGAATTAACGAGCAGTACTTC. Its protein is CATSRDRGINEQYF.

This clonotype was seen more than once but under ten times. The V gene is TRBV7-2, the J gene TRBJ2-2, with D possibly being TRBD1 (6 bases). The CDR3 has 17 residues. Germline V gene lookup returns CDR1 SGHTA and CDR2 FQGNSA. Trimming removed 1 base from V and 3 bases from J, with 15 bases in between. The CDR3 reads CASSLGRDKGYTGELFF. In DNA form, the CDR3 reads TGTGCCAGCAGCTTAGGCCGGGACAAGGGATACACCGGGGAGCTGTTTTTT.

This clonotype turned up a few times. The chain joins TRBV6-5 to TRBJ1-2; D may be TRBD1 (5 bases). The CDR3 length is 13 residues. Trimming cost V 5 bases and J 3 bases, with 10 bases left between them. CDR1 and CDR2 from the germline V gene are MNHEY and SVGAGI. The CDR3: CASSNRYDYGYTF. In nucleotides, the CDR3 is TGTGCCAGCAGTAACAGGTACGACTATGGCTACACCTTC.

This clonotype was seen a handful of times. Here the CDR3 DNA reads TGTGCCAGCAGCTTAGCGGCGGAAACTGAAGCTTTCTTT. It translates to CASSLAAETEAFF. The chain uses TRBV7-9 and TRBJ1-1; D remains ambiguous. The CDR3 spans 13 residues. Trimming removed 0 bases from V and 5 bases from J, with 7 bases in between. Per germline, CDR1 SEHNR and CDR2 FQNEAQ (reference sequence). The whole variable domain, filled in from reference TRBV7-9 and TRBJ1-1, reads DTGVSQNPRHKITKRGQNVTFRCDPISEHNRLYWYRQTLGQGPEFLTYFQNEAQLEKSRLLSDRFSAERPKGSFSTLEIQRTEQGDSAMYLCASSLAAETEAFFGQGTRLTVV.

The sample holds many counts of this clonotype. The CDR3 loop reads CASSPPPGELFF. CDR3 sequence (DNA): TGTGCCAGCAGCCCTCCTCCCGGGGAGCTGTTTTTT. The rearrangement uses TRBV3-1 and TRBJ2-2, with D unresolved. V lost 4 bases, J lost 6 bases, and 6 bases lay in between. CDR1 is LGHDT, CDR2 YNNKEL, per germline (reference sequence). The CDR3 contains 12 residues. The full variable domain, its missing parts supplied by reference TRBV3-1 and TRBJ2-2, is DTAVSQTPKYLVTQMGNDKSIKCEQNLGHDTMYWYKQDSKKFLKIMFSYNNKELIINETVPNRFSPKSPDKAHLNLHINSLELGDSAVYFCASSPPPGELFFGEGSRLTVL.

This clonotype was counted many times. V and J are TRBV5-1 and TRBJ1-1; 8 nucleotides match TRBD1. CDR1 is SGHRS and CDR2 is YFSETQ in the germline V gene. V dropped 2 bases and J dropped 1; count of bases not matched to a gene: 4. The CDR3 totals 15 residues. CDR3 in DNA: TGCGCCAGCAGCTTAAGGACAGGGCCGAACACTGAAGCTTTCTTT. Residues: CASSLRTGPNTEAFF.

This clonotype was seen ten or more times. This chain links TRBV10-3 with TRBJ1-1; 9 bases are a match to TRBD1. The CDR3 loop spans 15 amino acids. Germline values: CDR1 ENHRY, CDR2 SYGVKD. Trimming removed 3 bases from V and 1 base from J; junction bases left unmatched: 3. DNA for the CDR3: TGTGCCATCAGTGATTTGGACAGGGGGAACACTGAAGCTTTCTTT. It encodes CAISDLDRGNTEAFF.

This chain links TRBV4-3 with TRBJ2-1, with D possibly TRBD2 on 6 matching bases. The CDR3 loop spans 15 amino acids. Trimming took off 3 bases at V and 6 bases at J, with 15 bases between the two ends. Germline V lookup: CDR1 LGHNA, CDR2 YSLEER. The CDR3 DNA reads TGCGCCAGCAGCCACTCCGGGACTTTGGGCAATGAGCAGTTCTTC. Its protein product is CASSHSGTLGNEQFF.

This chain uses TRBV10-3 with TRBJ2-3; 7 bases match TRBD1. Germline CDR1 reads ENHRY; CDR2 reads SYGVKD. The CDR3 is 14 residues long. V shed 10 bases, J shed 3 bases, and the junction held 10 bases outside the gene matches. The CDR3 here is CATRGSQGTDTQYF. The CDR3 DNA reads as TGTGCCACCCGAGGGTCACAGGGGACAGATACGCAGTATTTT.